The 31 T cell receptor beta chains below were found in one sample sequenced in a study of cytomegalovirus exposure and HLA in healthy donors. Vbeta (60) and Jbeta (13) primers were used in the PCR. Clones were sequenced by immunoSEQ multiplex PCR, and TCRdb holds only the in-frame ones, with some missing. The sample includes 100,000 to 150,000 clones, 73% of them seen just once. Sequenced sample: PBMCs. These receptors were collected from a man in his 60s in good health and CMV-seropositive.

The chain couples TRBV9 to TRBJ1-4; the D is unclear. Germline V lookup: CDR1 SGDLS, CDR2 YYNGEE. The CDR3 spans 14 residues. V was shortened by 0 bases and J by 5 bases, with 8 bases between the two germline ends. The CDR3 loop reads CASSVGSFNEKLFF. The CDR3 region has the DNA TGTGCCAGCAGCGTAGGTAGCTTCAATGAAAAACTGTTTTTT. Complete variable domain (other parts from reference TRBV9 and TRBJ1-4): DSGVTQTPKHLITATGQRVTLRCSPRSGDLSVYWYQQSLDQGLQFLIQYYNGEERAKGNILERFSAQQFPDLHSELNLSSLELGDSALYFCASSVGSFNEKLFFGSGTQLSVL.

The chain recombines TRBV19 with TRBJ1-1, with D unclear. This CDR3 is built from 16 residues. In germline, CDR1 is LNHDA, CDR2 SQIVND (reference sequence). Trimming stripped 2 bases from V and 0 bases from J, with 13 bases between. CDR3 nucleotides: TGTGCCAGTAGTATACGAAAGGTAGCAATGAACACTGAAGCTTTCTTT. It encodes CASSIRKVAMNTEAFF.

This chain uses TRBV6-5 with TRBJ2-4; 11 bases line up with TRBD2. Looked up from germline, CDR1 is MNHEY and CDR2 is SVGAGI. Trimming took 0 bases from V and 10 from J; bases not matched to a gene: 5. This CDR3 comprises 15 residues. The DNA of the CDR3 is TGTGCCAGCAGTTACTCGGGGACTAGCGGACTAATTCAGTACTTC. This codes for CASSYSGTSGLIQYF.

This clone was counted only a few times. The chain recombines TRBV7-9 with TRBJ1-1, with 9 bases matching TRBD1. The CDR3 covers 15 residues. The ends lost 5 bases at V and 2 bases at J; junction bases unmatched: 6. CDR1 is SEHNR and CDR2 is FQNEAQ in the germline V gene (reference sequence). The CDR3 DNA sequence: TGTGCCAGCAGCCCGGGACAGGGAGGAAACACTGAAGCTTTCTTT. Protein sequence: CASSPGQGGNTEAFF.

The J gene is TRBJ2-6, the V gene TRBV19, with TRBD1 matching 8 bases. Per the germline V gene, CDR1 is LNHDA and CDR2 is SQIVND (reference sequence). The CDR3 loop spans 19 amino acids. V shed 3 bases, J shed 0 bases, and the junction held 10 bases outside the gene matches. The CDR3 sequence is CASSIDGQGTSSGANVLTF. The CDR3 DNA reads TGTGCCAGTAGTATCGATGGACAGGGTACTAGCTCTGGGGCCAACGTCCTGACTTTC.

V gene TRBV4-1 combines with J gene TRBJ1-1, with 7 bases fitting TRBD1. Trimming removed 3 bases from V and 1 base from J; junction bases left unmatched: 14. The CDR3 contains 18 residues. Germline loops: CDR1 MGHRA, CDR2 YSYEKL. CDR3 sequence (DNA): TGCGCCAGCAGCCATTTCTTCAACCGGGGACAGTCGAACACTGAAGCTTTCTTT. Translated: CASSHFFNRGQSNTEAFF.

The chain employs TRBV6-5 and TRBJ2-7; D is undetermined. Germline V lookup: CDR1 MNHEY, CDR2 SVGAGI. The CDR3 covers 13 residues. V lost 3 bases, J lost 3 bases, and 9 bases lay in between. CDR3: CASSYWRNYEQYF. DNA for the CDR3: TGTGCCAGCAGTTATTGGCGGAACTACGAGCAGTACTTC.

The chain has TRBV6-1 and TRBJ2-1; 8 bases line up with TRBD2. This CDR3 has 18 residues. Per germline, CDR1 MNHNS and CDR2 SASEGT. The V gene end was trimmed by 0 bases and the J gene end by 6 bases; junction bases not matched to a gene: 13. The CDR3 DNA sequence: TGTGCCAGCAGTGAAGCGCTTGGCGGGGGGCACCCCGTCAATGAGCAGTTCTTC. Translation gives CASSEALGGGHPVNEQFF.

The V and J genes are TRBV6-1 and TRBJ2-7; perhaps TRBD2 as D (5 bases). Trimming cost V 4 bases and J 6 bases, with 16 bases left between them. Per germline, CDR1 MNHNS and CDR2 SASEGT. The CDR3 runs 14 residues. Here the CDR3 DNA reads TGTGCCAGCAGTGTTCGGGATCCCGACCTCGAGCAGTACTTC. This encodes CASSVRDPDLEQYF.

The chain links TRBV19 to TRBJ1-2; D gene ambiguous. CDR3 length: 13 residues. V lost 8 bases and J lost 1, with 11 bases in between. Germline CDR1 reads LNHDA; CDR2 reads SQIVND (reference sequence). In DNA, the CDR3 is TGTGCCAGTGCCCGGGAAGTTAACTATGGCTACACCTTC. It codes for CASAREVNYGYTF.

The gene calls are TRBV7-9 and TRBJ1-3; D is uncertain. Germline V gene data show CDR1 as SEHNR and CDR2 as FQNEAQ (reference sequence). Trimming took off 3 bases at V and 4 bases at J, with 7 bases between the two ends. CDR3 length: 13 residues. CDR3 in DNA: TGTGCCAGCAGCTTTTTCCTCGGAAACACCATATATTTT. This codes for CASSFFLGNTIYF. The full variable domain, its missing parts supplied by reference TRBV7-9 and TRBJ1-3, is DTGVSQNPRHKITKRGQNVTFRCDPISEHNRLYWYRQTLGQGPEFLTYFQNEAQLEKSRLLSDRFSAERPKGSFSTLEIQRTEQGDSAMYLCASSFFLGNTIYFGEGSWLTVV.

V usage is TRBV7-9 and J usage is TRBJ2-1; D may be TRBD2 (6 bases). From germline, CDR1 is SEHNR and CDR2 FQNEAQ (reference sequence). V lost 4 bases and J 9 bases, leaving 16 bases between the germline ends. CDR3 length: 14 amino acids. The CDR3 nucleotides are TGTGCCAGCAGCTCCCCGGGGGACCCCAGTGAGCAGTTCTTC. Residues: CASSSPGDPSEQFF.

The V gene is TRBV27, the J gene TRBJ1-2; TRBD1 agrees at 9 bases. J was trimmed by 5 bases and V by 5 bases; bases with no gene match: 6. This CDR3 is 14 amino acids long. From germline, CDR1 is MNHEY and CDR2 SMNVEV (reference sequence). The CDR3 spells CASSPRDRAYGYTF. The CDR3 region has the DNA TGTGCCAGCAGTCCCAGGGACAGGGCTTATGGCTACACCTTC.

The chain carries TRBV4-1 and TRBJ2-5; TRBD2 agrees at 13 bases. V lost 5 bases to trimming and J lost 4 bases; unmatched junction nucleotides: 7. Looked up from germline, CDR1 is MGHRA and CDR2 is YSYEKL. The CDR3 extends over 16 amino acids. The CDR3 region is CASSAGLAGAGETQYF. The CDR3 bases are TGCGCCAGCAGCGCCGGACTAGCGGGGGCAGGAGAGACCCAGTACTTC.

This rearrangement joins TRBV29-1 to TRBJ2-5; weak D call: TRBD1 (5 bases). CDR3 length: 14 residues. Germline assignment: CDR1 SQVTM and CDR2 ANQGSEA. Between the trimmed V and J ends, which lost 7 bases and 5 bases, there was a span of 20 bases. CDR3 region: CSADDRTQVETQYF. The CDR3 coding sequence is TGCAGCGCCGACGACAGAACCCAAGTTGAGACCCAGTACTTC.

The V call is TRBV30, the J call TRBJ1-6, with D hard to call. CDR3 length equals 15 residues. Looked up from germline, CDR1 is GTSNPN and CDR2 is SVGIG (reference sequence). V was pared by 5 bases and J by 10 bases, with 21 bases between. The CDR3 sequence is CAWSSKAELGSPLHF. CDR3 DNA sequence: TGTGCCTGGTCTAGTAAAGCTGAGTTAGGATCACCCCTCCACTTT.

This clone occurred a few times. This chain links TRBV5-6 with TRBJ1-1; TRBD1 matches at 9 bases. Germline V gene sequence: CDR1 SGHDT, CDR2 YYEEEE. Trimming cost V 2 bases and J 8 bases; bases outside gene matches: 7. The CDR3 length is 14 residues. CDR3 sequence (DNA): TGTGCCAGCAGCTTTGGGGACAGGGTCATCGAAGCTTTCTTT. This encodes CASSFGDRVIEAFF. Variable domain in full (rest from reference TRBV5-6 and TRBJ1-1): DAGVTQSPTHLIKTRGQQVTLRCSPKSGHDTVSWYQQALGQGPQFIFQYYEEEERQRGNFPDRFSGHQFPNYSSELNVNALLLGDSALYLCASSFGDRVIEAFFGQGTRLTVV.

V is TRBV7-2 and J is TRBJ1-3; no firm D call. Germline CDR1 and CDR2: SGHTA and FQGNSA. Trimming removed 3 bases at V and 1 base at J, with 10 bases between. The length of the CDR3 is 15 residues. The CDR3 sequence: CASSLNRGSGNTIYF. CDR3 bases: TGTGCCAGCAGCTTGAATCGGGGATCTGGAAACACCATATATTTT.

J is TRBJ1-3 and V is TRBV20-1; D not certain. The V gene lost 0 bases and the J gene lost 9 bases, with 6 bases spanning the gap. The CDR3 extends over 11 amino acids. Germline CDR1 is DFQATT and CDR2 is SNEGSKA (reference sequence). CDR3 sequence reads: CSAREALTIYF. Here the CDR3 DNA reads TGCAGTGCTAGAGAGGCCCTCACCATATATTTT.

This chain links TRBV28 with TRBJ1-4, with D maybe TRBD1 (5 bases). Between the trimmed V and J ends, which lost 2 bases and 8 bases, there was a span of 12 bases. This CDR3 is 14 amino acids long. Per the germline V gene, CDR1 is MDHEN and CDR2 is SYDVKM. In nucleotides, the CDR3 is TGTGCCAGCAGTTTAGGCGGGACCGTCGAAAAACTGTTTTTT. Encoded protein: CASSLGGTVEKLFF.

V and J are TRBV7-9 and TRBJ1-4; 8 nucleotides agree with TRBD1. CDR1 is SEHNR and CDR2 is FQNEAQ in the germline V gene (reference sequence). V gave up 3 bases and J gave up 6 bases; unmatched junction bases: 9. This CDR3 has 16 residues. The CDR3 here is CASSFPLTGVDEKLFF. CDR3 DNA: TGTGCCAGCAGCTTCCCCCTGACAGGGGTCGATGAAAAACTGTTTTTT. The full variable domain, with the rest looked up from reference TRBV7-9 and TRBJ1-4, is DTGVSQNPRHKITKRGQNVTFRCDPISEHNRLYWYRQTLGQGPEFLTYFQNEAQLEKSRLLSDRFSAERPKGSFSTLEIQRTEQGDSAMYLCASSFPLTGVDEKLFFGSGTQLSVL.

Concerning this clone itself: The sample holds other DNA sequences that translate to the same CDR3. The rearrangement uses TRBV5-1 and TRBJ1-1; 9 bases fit TRBD1. Trimming took 4 bases from V and 1 from J; bases not matched to a gene: 2. In germline, CDR1 is SGHRS, CDR2 YFSETQ. The CDR3 runs to 14 residues. CDR3 bases: TGCGCCAGCAGCCTGACAGGGGGGAACACTGAAGCTTTCTTT. It is translated as CASSLTGGNTEAFF.

The chain carries TRBV21-1 and TRBJ2-2; no check of the table's D call, TRBD1, against the DNA was made. TRBV21-1 is classified as a pseudogene. CDR3 length: 17 residues. The CDR3 DNA is TGTGCCAGCAATAAGTGGGAGACAGGGGGCATCACCGGGGAGCTGTTTTTT. Translating it yields CASNKWETGGITGELFF.

The rearrangement joins TRBV10-3 to TRBJ2-2; TRBD1 agrees at 7 bases. Per germline, CDR1 ENHRY and CDR2 SYGVKD. J was trimmed by 1 base and V by 9 bases; bases with no gene match: 5. The CDR3 totals 14 residues. CDR3 region: CAISGTENTGELFF. The CDR3 bases are TGTGCCATTTCCGGGACAGAGAACACCGGGGAGCTGTTTTTT.

This clone was recorded only once. The chain carries TRBV9 and TRBJ2-6; D is undetermined. V lost 0 bases and J 3 bases, leaving 4 bases between the germline ends. The germline V gene encodes CDR1 SGDLS and CDR2 YYNGEE. This CDR3 is 14 amino acids long. CDR3 DNA: TGTGCCAGCAGCGTAGCAGTTGGGGCCAACGTCCTGACTTTC. Its translation is CASSVAVGANVLTF.

The V call is TRBV4-1, the J call TRBJ2-2; tentatively, D is TRBD2 (6 bases). This CDR3 is built from 15 residues. V lost 1 base, J lost 5 bases, and 11 bases lay in between. Germline V gene data show CDR1 as MGHRA and CDR2 as YSYEKL. In DNA form, the CDR3 reads TGCGCCAGCAGCCAAGGGGACTCGAGAACCGGGGAGCTGTTTTTT. Protein: CASSQGDSRTGELFF.

This clone was observed a single time. The chain combines TRBV18 with TRBJ1-6; 7 bases agree with TRBD1. The V segment lost 2 bases and the J segment 10 bases; nucleotides outside the gene matches: 11. This CDR3 is built from 16 residues. Germline CDR1 reads KGHSH; CDR2 reads LQKENI. CDR3 sequence: CASSPSEGGRRSPLHF. The CDR3 DNA sequence: TGTGCCAGCTCACCATCGGAAGGGGGCAGGAGGTCACCCCTCCACTTT.

The CDR3: CASSFGTGLTGNGYTF. The CDR3 DNA reads TGTGCCAGCAGCTTTGGGACAGGGTTAACGGGGAATGGCTACACCTTC. The chain employs TRBV5-6 and TRBJ1-2, with TRBD1 identical over 9 bases. From germline, CDR1 is SGHDT and CDR2 YYEEEE. The ends lost 2 bases at V and 6 bases at J; junction bases unmatched: 11. The CDR3 length is 16 residues.

The J gene is TRBJ1-4, the V gene TRBV30, with D maybe TRBD1 (5 bases). This CDR3 spans 16 amino acids. With 1 base removed from V and 8 bases from J, the gap between germline ends came to 20 bases. CDR1 GTSNPN and CDR2 SVGIG come from the germline V gene (reference sequence). The CDR3 here is CAWSGRAGTSREKLFF. In nucleotides, the CDR3 is TGTGCCTGGAGTGGTAGGGCGGGGACCTCGAGGGAAAAACTGTTTTTT. Combining the CDR3 with reference TRBV30 and TRBJ1-4 gives the whole variable domain SQTIHQWPATLVQPVGSPLSLECTVEGTSNPNLYWYRQAAGRGLQLLFYSVGIGQISSEVPQNLSASRPQDRQFILSSKKLLLSDSGFYLCAWSGRAGTSREKLFFGSGTQLSVL.

V gene TRBV4-1 combines with J gene TRBJ1-6; possibly TRBD1 for D (5 bases). The CDR3 has 13 residues. Per germline, CDR1 MGHRA and CDR2 YSYEKL. V lost 2 bases, J lost 10 bases, and 9 bases lay in between. The CDR3 loop reads CASSQRGNSPLHF. The DNA for the CDR3 is TGCGCCAGCAGCCAAAGGGGAAACTCACCCCTCCACTTT.

The chain recombines TRBV23-1 with TRBJ2-5; possibly TRBD2 for D (5 bases). TRBV23-1 falls under the ORF class, with uncertain function. This CDR3 has 17 amino acids. V was cut by 0 bases and J by 4 bases, with 18 bases left in between. In DNA, the CDR3 is TGCGCCAGCAGTCAATCTCGACACGGGATCTCTCGAGAGACCCAGTACTTC. This encodes CASSQSRHGISRETQYF.